This T cell receptor (beta chain) originates from a study of CD8 T cells in ankylosing spondylitis. CDR3 length: 14 residues. CDR1 SEHNR and CDR2 FQNEAQ come from the germline V gene (reference sequence). A remark on this clonotype: Just one base apart from a much larger clone, this may be a read error.

TCRdb analysed the 5' RACE reads with MiXCR anew, one entry per CDR3 protein. Of 200,000 to 250,000 distinct CDR3 sequences in the sample, roughly a tenth were seen once. This chain connects TRBV7-9 to TRBJ2-1, with 9 bases lining up with TRBD1. The TCR originated in a male donor with ankylosing spondylitis or in good health (not recorded which). Sequenced sample: blood, either unsorted or a sorted T cell fraction (not recorded which). The CDR3 sequence is CASSPDRGTNGQFF. Here the CDR3 DNA reads TGTGCCAGCAGCCCGGACAGGGGAACGAATGGGCAGTTCTTC.